The 21 T cell receptor beta chains given below trace back to one sample, sequenced in a study of blood T cell repertoires in COVID-19. Clones were read by immunoSEQ multiplex PCR, and TCRdb kept only the in-frame ones, dropping some. The repertoire holds roughly 70,000 clones, around nine tenths seen once, with around 2.8% in the top ten. The sample consisted of peripheral blood. Receptors originate from a man between 65 and 80 years old with active or convalescent COVID-19.

The chain is built from TRBV3-1 (or the pseudogene TRBV3-2) and TRBJ1-3; no reliable D call. In germline, CDR1 is LGHDT, CDR2 YNNKEL (reference sequence). This CDR3 spans 15 amino acids. Deletions cut 6 bases from V and 0 bases from J, with 12 bases between. CDR3 coding DNA: TGTGCCAGCAGGAACGGCGGGCCCTCTGGAAACACCATATATTTT. Translating gives CASRNGGPSGNTIYF.

For this clone: Other DNA sequences in this specimen translate into the identical CDR3. This chain's CDR3 is CASSLDRDTEAFF. The CDR3 DNA is TGTGCCAGCAGCTTGGACAGGGACACTGAAGCTTTCTTT. The rearrangement links TRBV11-2 to TRBJ1-1; TRBD1 matches 8 bases. The CDR3 loop spans 13 amino acids. Trimming at V came to 3 bases and at J to 3 bases, leaving 0 bases not matched to a gene. The germline CDR1 and CDR2 sequences are SGHAT and FQNNGV.

The J gene is TRBJ2-1, the V gene TRBV18, with 11 nucleotides matching TRBD1. Per germline, CDR1 KGHSH and CDR2 LQKENI. The CDR3 is made up of 17 amino acids. The J segment lost 7 bases and the V segment lost 2 bases, leaving 10 bases of the junction unmatched. CDR3 bases: TGTGCCAGCTCACCATACGCCGGGACAGGGGGGACAAATGAGCAGTTCTTC. Translation gives CASSPYAGTGGTNEQFF. Together with reference TRBV18 and TRBJ2-1, the CDR3 gives the full variable domain: NAGVMQNPRHLVRRRGQEARLRCSPMKGHSHVYWYRQLPEEGLKFMVYLQKENIIDESGMPKERFSAEFPKEGPSILRIQQVVRGDSAAYFCASSPYAGTGGTNEQFFGPGTRLTVL.

This chain links TRBV3-1 (or the pseudogene TRBV3-2) with TRBJ1-2; TRBD1 aligns across 7 bases. Looked up from germline, CDR1 is LGHDT and CDR2 is YNNKEL (reference sequence). The V segment lost 1 base and the J segment 8 bases; nucleotides outside the gene matches: 7. This CDR3 has 14 amino acids. The CDR3 region is CASSQALQGRGYTF. CDR3 in DNA: TGTGCCAGCAGCCAAGCCCTACAGGGGCGAGGCTACACCTTC.

The rearrangement joins TRBV6-4 to TRBJ2-1, with 10 bases aligning to TRBD2. The CDR3 contains 14 residues. Trimming cost V 5 bases and J 2 bases; bases outside gene matches: 0. Looked up from germline, CDR1 is MRHNA and CDR2 is SNTAGT. The CDR3 loop reads CASSTSGTYNEQFF. The DNA for the CDR3 is TGTGCCAGCAGTACTAGCGGGACCTACAATGAGCAGTTCTTC.

The chain is built from TRBV5-8 and TRBJ1-5; D unresolved. Trimming pared 0 bases from V and 5 bases from J, leaving 12 bases between. The CDR3 spans 15 residues. Germline values: CDR1 SGHTS, CDR2 YDEGEE. CDR3 residues: CASSLGTSRDQPQHF. CDR3 DNA sequence: TGTGCCAGCAGCTTGGGGACCTCGAGGGATCAGCCCCAGCATTTT.

The chain couples TRBV7-2 to TRBJ2-7, with 11 nucleotides matching TRBD2. CDR3 length: 14 amino acids. The J segment lost 4 bases and the V segment lost 2 bases, leaving 1 base of the junction unmatched. In germline, CDR1 is SGHTA, CDR2 FQGNSA. In DNA, the CDR3 is TGTGCCAGCAGCTTAAGACTAGCGGGATACGAGCAGTACTTC. Translation: CASSLRLAGYEQYF.

V gene TRBV19 combines with J gene TRBJ1-5, with D possibly matching TRBD1 (5 bases). Germline V gene data show CDR1 as LNHDA and CDR2 as SQIVND (reference sequence). V was trimmed by 6 bases and J by 5 bases, leaving 11 bases between them. The CDR3 totals 13 residues. DNA of the CDR3: TGTGCCAGTAGCGATGCGACAGATCAGCCCCAGCATTTT. Translating it yields CASSDATDQPQHF.

This clone has only one observation. The chain couples TRBV7-2 to TRBJ1-1, with 8 bases that match TRBD1. The trim removed 1 base at V and 5 bases at J, leaving 6 bases unmatched. The CDR3 covers 15 residues. Germline CDR1 and CDR2: SGHTA and FQGNSA. CDR3: CASSLVTGGGTEAFF. The CDR3 DNA sequence: TGTGCCAGCAGCTTAGTCACAGGGGGTGGTACTGAAGCTTTCTTT. The full variable domain, rest sourced from reference TRBV7-2 and TRBJ1-1, is GAGVSQSPSNKVTEKGKDVELRCDPISGHTALYWYRQSLGQGLEFLIYFQGNSAPDKSGLPSDRFSAERTGGSVSTLTIQRTQQEDSAVYLCASSLVTGGGTEAFFGQGTRLTVV.

This clone was recorded only once. This CDR3 reads CASRLSQEPQHF. The CDR3 region has the DNA TGTGCCAGCAGATTGAGTCAGGAGCCCCAGCATTTT. This sequence joins TRBV2 and TRBJ1-5, with unresolved D. Germline V CDR1 and CDR2: SNHLY, FYNNEI. The CDR3 sequence is 12 residues long. V lost 6 bases, J lost 8 bases, and 11 bases lay in between.

The genes are TRBV7-8 and TRBJ1-1; D perhaps matches TRBD1 (6 bases). Germline V gene data show CDR1 as SGHVS and CDR2 as FQNEAQ. Deletions cut 1 base from V and 1 base from J, with 10 bases between. CDR3 size: 15 residues. The CDR3 reads CASSLGVGGNTEAFF. The CDR3 region has the DNA TGTGCCAGCAGCTTAGGGGTAGGGGGGAACACTGAAGCTTTCTTT.

The CDR3 nucleotides read TGTGCCAGCAGTTTATTTTACACGGGACAGGGAGTTTCCAAAAACATTCAGTACTTC. It yields the protein CASSLFYTGQGVSKNIQYF. This chain uses TRBV27 with TRBJ2-4, with TRBD1 matching over 9 bases. V lost 1 base and J lost 2; bases outside the gene matches: 12. Germline V gene lookup returns CDR1 MNHEY and CDR2 SMNVEV (reference sequence). This CDR3 is built from 19 residues.

This chain links TRBV21-1 with TRBJ2-7; TRBD2 is taken as the D call from the table, unchecked against the DNA. TRBV21-1 is designated a pseudogene. The CDR3 loop spans 17 amino acids. The CDR3 protein is CASTYPRRNSGSYEQYF. The CDR3 coding sequence is TGTGCCAGCACATACCCTCGGAGGAACAGTGGCTCCTACGAGCAGTACTTC.

V is TRBV6-5 and J is TRBJ1-5; TRBD1 agrees at 7 bases. This CDR3 contains 13 residues. The germline V gene has CDR1 MNHEY and CDR2 SVGAGI. Unmatched junction bases numbered 4, after V lost 6 bases and J lost 5 bases. The CDR3 coding sequence is TGTGCCAGCAGCCGAGACAGGGATCAGCCCCAGCATTTT. Translation: CASSRDRDQPQHF.

V gene TRBV7-2 combines with J gene TRBJ2-3, with 10 bases matching TRBD2. CDR1 SGHTA and CDR2 FQGNSA come from the germline V gene. The CDR3 loop spans 15 amino acids. V lost 2 bases to trimming and J lost 6 bases; unmatched junction nucleotides: 5. CDR3 in amino acids: CASSLKLAGPDTQYF. CDR3 coding DNA: TGTGCCAGCAGCTTAAAACTAGCGGGACCTGATACGCAGTATTTT.

The J gene is TRBJ1-4, the V gene TRBV2; maybe TRBD1 (6 bases). Germline lookup yields CDR1 SNHLY and CDR2 FYNNEI. The CDR3 is 10 amino acids. V gave up 11 bases and J gave up 11 bases, with 12 bases separating them. The CDR3 loop is CAGSGDKLFF. CDR3 DNA sequence: TGTGCCGGATCAGGGGACAAACTGTTTTTT.

This chain connects TRBV9 to TRBJ2-5; TRBD2 agrees at 10 bases. The CDR3 is 17 residues long. CDR1 and CDR2 from the germline V gene are SGDLS and YYNGEE. Trimming took 3 bases from V and 1 from J; bases not matched to a gene: 9. The CDR3 protein is CASSAGTRLAGQETQYF. Here the CDR3 DNA reads TGTGCCAGCAGCGCGGGAACTAGACTAGCGGGCCAAGAGACCCAGTACTTC.

This rearrangement joins TRBV20-1 to TRBJ1-2; maybe TRBD1 (6 bases). CDR1 is DFQATT, CDR2 SNEGSKA, per germline (reference sequence). This CDR3 has 15 residues. V was cut by 3 bases and J by 6 bases, with 20 bases left in between. This CDR3 is CSASLPEQGVNGYTF. The CDR3 nucleotides are TGCAGTGCTAGTCTCCCGGAACAGGGAGTCAATGGCTACACCTTC.

The J gene is TRBJ1-1, the V gene TRBV29-1; 10 bases are a match to TRBD1. In germline, CDR1 is SQVTM, CDR2 ANQGSEA. The V and J ends lost 5 bases and 6 bases, in that order; junction bases with no gene match: 9. CDR3 size: 14 residues. CDR3 sequence (DNA): TGCAGCGTTAGCCCGGGACAGGGGATTGCTGAAGCTTTCTTT. Its protein is CSVSPGQGIAEAFF.

The chain has TRBV6-6 and TRBJ1-1; possible D gene TRBD1, 6 bases. Looked up from germline, CDR1 is MNHNY and CDR2 is SVGAGI (reference sequence). V shed 6 bases and J shed 1 base, with 9 bases lying between them. The CDR3 covers 13 residues. The DNA for the CDR3 is TGTGCCAGCAGGACGACAGGGAACACTGAAGCTTTCTTT. Translation gives CASRTTGNTEAFF.

The J gene is TRBJ1-2, the V gene TRBV6-5; tentative D call: TRBD1 (6 bases). Germline values: CDR1 MNHEY, CDR2 SVGAGI. This CDR3 has 14 amino acids. The germline V and J ends were trimmed by 5 bases and 3 bases, with 13 bases remaining between them. For the CDR3, the DNA is TGTGCCAGCAGTCCCTCGGGGGGCTACTATGGCTACACCTTC. It is translated as CASSPSGGYYGYTF.